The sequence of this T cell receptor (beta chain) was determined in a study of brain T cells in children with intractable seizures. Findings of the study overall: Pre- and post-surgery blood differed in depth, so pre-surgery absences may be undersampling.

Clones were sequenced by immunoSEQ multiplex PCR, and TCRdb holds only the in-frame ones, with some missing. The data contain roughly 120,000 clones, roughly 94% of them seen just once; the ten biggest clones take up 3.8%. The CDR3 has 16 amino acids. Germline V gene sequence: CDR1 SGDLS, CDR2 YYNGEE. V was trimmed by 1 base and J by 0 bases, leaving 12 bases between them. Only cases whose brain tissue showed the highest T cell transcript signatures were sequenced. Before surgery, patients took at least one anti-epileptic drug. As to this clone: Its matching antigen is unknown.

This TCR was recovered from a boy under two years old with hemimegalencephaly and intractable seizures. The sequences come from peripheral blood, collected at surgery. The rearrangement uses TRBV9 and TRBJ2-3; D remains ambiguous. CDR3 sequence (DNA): TGTGCCAGCAGCGTACTGGGCAGAAAAAGCACAGATACGCAGTATTTT. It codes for CASSVLGRKSTDTQYF.